This T cell receptor (beta chain) was sequenced in a study of cytomegalovirus exposure and HLA in healthy donors. Whole-study results and caveats: Three chains linked to CMV were shown in vitro to be specific for CMV antigens. Reported performance of the classifier showed diagnosis of cytomegalovirus status with high specificity and sensitivity. An analysis that was carried out later associated 16,000 or so TCR beta sequences with HLA alleles at 0.05 false discovery rate.

This PCR relied on a set of 60 Vbeta primers and 13 Jbeta primers. Clones were sequenced by immunoSEQ multiplex PCR, and TCRdb holds only the in-frame ones, with some missing. The sample holds about 130,000 clones, roughly 85% seen once. Points on this clone: Its matching antigen is unknown.

This CDR3 region has 14 residues. Trimming stripped 1 base from V and 4 bases from J, with 7 bases between. Per germline, CDR1 LGHNT and CDR2 FRNRAP. Donors sampled were nominally healthy, though unrecorded immune exposures were likely. This rearrangement joins TRBV12-5 to TRBJ1-4; D is unclear. Sequencing input: PBMCs. The receptor was derived from a boy younger than 18 in good health and CMV-seronegative. CDR3 region: CASGLGRINEKLFF. In DNA form, the CDR3 reads TGTGCTAGTGGTTTGGGGCGGATTAATGAAAAACTGTTTTTT.